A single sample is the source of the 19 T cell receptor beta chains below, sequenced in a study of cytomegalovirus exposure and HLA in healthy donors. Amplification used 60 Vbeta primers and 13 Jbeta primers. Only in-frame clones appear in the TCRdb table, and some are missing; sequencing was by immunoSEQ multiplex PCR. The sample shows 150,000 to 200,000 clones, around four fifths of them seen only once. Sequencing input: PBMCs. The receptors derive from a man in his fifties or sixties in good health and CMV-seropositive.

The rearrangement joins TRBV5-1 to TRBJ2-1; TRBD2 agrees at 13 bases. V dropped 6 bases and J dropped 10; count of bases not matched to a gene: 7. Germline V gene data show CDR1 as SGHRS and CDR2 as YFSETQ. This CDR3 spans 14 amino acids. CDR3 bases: TGCGCCAGCACAGGACTAGCGGGAGAGGGGGAGCAGTTCTTC. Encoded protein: CASTGLAGEGEQFF.

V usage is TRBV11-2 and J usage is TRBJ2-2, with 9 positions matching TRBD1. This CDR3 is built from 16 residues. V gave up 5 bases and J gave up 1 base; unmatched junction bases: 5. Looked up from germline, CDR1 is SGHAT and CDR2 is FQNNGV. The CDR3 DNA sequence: TGTGCCAGCAGCCAGGACAGGGGAGGGAACACCGGGGAGCTGTTTTTT. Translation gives CASSQDRGGNTGELFF.

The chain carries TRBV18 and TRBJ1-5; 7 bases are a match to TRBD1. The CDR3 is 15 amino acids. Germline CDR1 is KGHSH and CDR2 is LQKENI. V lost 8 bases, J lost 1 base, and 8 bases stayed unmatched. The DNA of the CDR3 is TGTGCCAGCAGTTCCGGGACAGAAAGCAATCAGCCCCAGCATTTT. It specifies CASSSGTESNQPQHF.

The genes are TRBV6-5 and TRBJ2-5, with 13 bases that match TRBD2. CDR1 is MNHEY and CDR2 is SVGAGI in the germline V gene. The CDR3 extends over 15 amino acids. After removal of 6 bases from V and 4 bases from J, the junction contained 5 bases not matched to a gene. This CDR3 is CASRLGLAGIETQYF. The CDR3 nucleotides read TGTGCCAGCAGACTGGGACTAGCGGGAATAGAGACCCAGTACTTC.

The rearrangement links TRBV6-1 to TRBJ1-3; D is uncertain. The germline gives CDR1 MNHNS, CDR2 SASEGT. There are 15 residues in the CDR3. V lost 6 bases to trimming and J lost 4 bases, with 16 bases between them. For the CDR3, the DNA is TGTGCCAGCAGCCTTCGTTGGGGAGGGGGAAACACCATATATTTT. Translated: CASSLRWGGGNTIYF.

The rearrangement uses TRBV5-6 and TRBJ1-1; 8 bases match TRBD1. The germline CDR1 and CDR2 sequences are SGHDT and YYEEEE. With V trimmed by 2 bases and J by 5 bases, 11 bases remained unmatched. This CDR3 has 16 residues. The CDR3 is CASSFLTQGARTEAFF. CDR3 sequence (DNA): TGTGCCAGCAGCTTTCTCACGCAGGGGGCAAGGACTGAAGCTTTCTTT.

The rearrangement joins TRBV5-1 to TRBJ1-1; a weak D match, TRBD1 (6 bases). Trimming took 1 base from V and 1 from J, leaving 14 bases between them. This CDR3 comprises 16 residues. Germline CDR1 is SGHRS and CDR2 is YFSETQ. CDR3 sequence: CASSLRFGTQNTEAFF. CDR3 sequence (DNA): TGCGCCAGCAGCTTGAGGTTCGGGACACAGAACACTGAAGCTTTCTTT.

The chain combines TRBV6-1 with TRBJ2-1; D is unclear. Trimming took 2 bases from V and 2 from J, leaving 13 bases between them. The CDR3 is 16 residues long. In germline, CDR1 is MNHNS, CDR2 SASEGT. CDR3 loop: CASSEFVEAAYNEQFF. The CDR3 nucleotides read TGTGCCAGCAGTGAATTTGTCGAGGCGGCCTACAATGAGCAGTTCTTC.

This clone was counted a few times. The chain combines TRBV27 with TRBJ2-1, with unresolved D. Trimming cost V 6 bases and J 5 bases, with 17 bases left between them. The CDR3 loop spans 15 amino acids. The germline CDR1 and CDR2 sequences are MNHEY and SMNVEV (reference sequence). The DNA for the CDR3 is TGTGCCAGCAGCACCCTGGCGGAGAAAAACAATGAGCAGTTCTTC. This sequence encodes CASSTLAEKNNEQFF.

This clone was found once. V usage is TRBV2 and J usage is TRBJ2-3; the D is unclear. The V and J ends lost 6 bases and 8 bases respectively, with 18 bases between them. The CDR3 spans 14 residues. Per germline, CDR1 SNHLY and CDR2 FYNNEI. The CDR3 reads CASRRRSSLGTQYF. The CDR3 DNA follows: TGTGCCAGCAGACGACGGTCATCCCTAGGTACGCAGTATTTT.

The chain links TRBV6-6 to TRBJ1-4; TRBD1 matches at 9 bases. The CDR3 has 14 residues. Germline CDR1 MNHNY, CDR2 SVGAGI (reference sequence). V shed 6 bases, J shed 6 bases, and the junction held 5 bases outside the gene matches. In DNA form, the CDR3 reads TGTGCCAGCAGAACACAGGGGGCAGATGAAAAACTGTTTTTT. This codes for CASRTQGADEKLFF.

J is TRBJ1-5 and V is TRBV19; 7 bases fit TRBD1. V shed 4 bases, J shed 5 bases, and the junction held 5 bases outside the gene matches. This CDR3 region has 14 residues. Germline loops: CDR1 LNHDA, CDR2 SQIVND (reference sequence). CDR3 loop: CASSTRTGDQPQHF. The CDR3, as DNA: TGTGCCAGTAGTACAAGGACAGGCGATCAGCCCCAGCATTTT.

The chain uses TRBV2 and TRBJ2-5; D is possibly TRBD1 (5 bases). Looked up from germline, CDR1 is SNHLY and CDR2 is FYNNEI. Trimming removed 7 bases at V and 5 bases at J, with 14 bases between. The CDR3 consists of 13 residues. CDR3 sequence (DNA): TGTGCCAGCAAGCGAGACAGTGAGGAGACCCAGTACTTC. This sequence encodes CASKRDSEETQYF.

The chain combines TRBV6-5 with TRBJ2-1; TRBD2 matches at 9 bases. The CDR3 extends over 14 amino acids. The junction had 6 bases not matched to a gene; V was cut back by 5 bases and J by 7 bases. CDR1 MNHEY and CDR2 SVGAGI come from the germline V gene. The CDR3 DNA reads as TGTGCCAGCAGTCCCGCGGGGGGGACTAATGAGCAGTTCTTC. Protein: CASSPAGGTNEQFF.

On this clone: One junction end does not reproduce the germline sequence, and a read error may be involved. The CDR3 here is CASSVALSGATGNTIYF. CDR3 in DNA: TGTGCCAGCAGCGTAGCCTTGTCGGGAGCTACTGGAAACACCATATATTTT. V gene TRBV7-9 combines with J gene TRBJ1-3; unclear D gene. The CDR3 totals 17 residues. The germline gives CDR1 SEHNR, CDR2 FQNEAQ (reference sequence).

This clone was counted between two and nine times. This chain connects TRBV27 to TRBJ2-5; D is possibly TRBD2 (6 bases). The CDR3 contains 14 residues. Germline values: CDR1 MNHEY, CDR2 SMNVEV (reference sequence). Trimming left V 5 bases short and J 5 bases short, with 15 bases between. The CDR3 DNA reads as TGTGCCAGCAGTCAAGGAGGGGCAGGTGAGACCCAGTACTTC. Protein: CASSQGGAGETQYF.

CDR3 protein: CASSEEGAVNEQFF. The CDR3 DNA reads TGTGCCAGCAGTGAAGAGGGGGCGGTGAATGAGCAGTTCTTC. The chain joins TRBV6-4 to TRBJ2-1, with 7 positions matching TRBD1. Trimming at V came to 3 bases and at J to 7 bases, leaving 6 bases not matched to a gene. Per germline, CDR1 MRHNA and CDR2 SNTAGT. The CDR3 length is 14 residues.

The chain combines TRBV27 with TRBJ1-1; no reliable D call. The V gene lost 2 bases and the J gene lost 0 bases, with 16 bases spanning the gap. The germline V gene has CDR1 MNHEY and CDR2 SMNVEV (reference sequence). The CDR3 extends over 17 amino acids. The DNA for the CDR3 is TGTGCCAGCAGTTTACCACCCTCTGGGAGCCTGAACACTGAAGCTTTCTTT. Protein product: CASSLPPSGSLNTEAFF.

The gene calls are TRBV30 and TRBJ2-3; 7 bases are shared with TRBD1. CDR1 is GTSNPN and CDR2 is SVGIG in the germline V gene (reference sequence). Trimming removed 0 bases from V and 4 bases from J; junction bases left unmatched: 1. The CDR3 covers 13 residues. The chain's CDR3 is CAWSVQGADTQYF. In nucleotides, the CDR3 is TGTGCCTGGAGTGTTCAGGGGGCAGATACGCAGTATTTT.